This is a list of T cell receptor beta chains from one sample in a study of Graves' ophthalmopathy and Graves' hyperthyroidism. In TCRdb, the multiplex PCR reads were re-called with MiXCR into one record per CDR3 protein. The sample records hundreds of thousands of distinct CDR3 sequences, about two fifths being singletons. The sample was peripheral blood. The receptors here all came from an adult man with Graves' ophthalmopathy. The conserved cysteine and the conserved F or W are not part of the CDR3 here. A D gene is named only where the DNA matches it firmly.

TRBJ2-7	TRBD1	TRBV5-1	ASSFGTGAYEQY
TRBJ1-3	-	TRBV11-2	ASSLQRGTGNTIY
TRBJ1-3	TRBD1	TRBV10-3	ASKTGPSGNTIY
TRBJ1-2	TRBD1	TRBV4-3	ASSQSDRGGYGYT
TRBJ1-3	-	TRBV9	ASSVGGGTIY
TRBJ1-1	TRBD1	TRBV7-9	ASSTQGVWTEAF
TRBJ2-5	-	TRBV7-8	ASSLALRRETQY
TRBJ1-2	-	TRBV29-1	SVEGAAYGYT
TRBJ1-5	TRBD1	TRBV24-1	ATSDGTGDLSSQPQH
TRBJ1-1	-	TRBV10-2	ASSEVGGYTEAF
TRBJ2-7	TRBD2	TRBV20-1	SASGGGPYEQY
TRBJ2-2	-	TRBV5-6	ASSWLWGTGELF
TRBJ1-2	TRBD1	TRBV12-3/TRBV12-4	ASSPRQGRHYGYT
TRBJ2-5	-	TRBV29-1	SVDYGGQETQY
TRBJ2-7	-	TRBV5-4	ASSFISSYEQY